This T cell receptor beta chain is from a study of identifying expanded T cells in peripheral blood. The V end lost 6 bases, the J end lost 2 bases, and 16 bases lay between the germline ends. CDR3 length equals 15 residues. Germline CDR1 and CDR2: MDHEN and SYDVKM. Sequencing was performed with immunoSEQ multiplex PCR; in TCRdb, only in-frame clones are kept and a portion is missing. The sample carries 83,000 or so clones, roughly 90% recorded once. Sequenced input: blood. This chain links TRBV28 with TRBJ1-1; possible D gene TRBD1, 6 bases. The sequence derives from a person between 18 and 69 years old in good health. This chain's CDR3 is CASRHRGGANTEAFF. The CDR3 bases are TGTGCCAGCAGACACCGGGGGGGGGCAAACACTGAAGCTTTCTTT.